The sequence of this T cell receptor (beta chain) was determined in a study of cytomegalovirus exposure and HLA in healthy donors. Use of 60 Vbeta and 13 Jbeta primers characterized the PCR. Generated by immunoSEQ multiplex PCR, the TCRdb table keeps only in-frame clones and is missing some. The table includes 90,000 to 130,000 clones, over 65% detected once. The germline V and J ends were trimmed by 5 bases and 5 bases, with 6 bases remaining between them. This CDR3 has 12 residues. CDR1 and CDR2 (germline): MNHEY, SVGAGI. Sequencing was carried out using PBMCs. The rearrangement links TRBV6-5 to TRBJ1-4; possibly TRBD1 for D (5 bases). This clonotype originated in a woman aged 30 to 39 in good health and CMV-seronegative. This CDR3 reads CASSGGNEKLFF. The CDR3 bases are TGTGCCAGCAGTGGGGGGAATGAAAAACTGTTTTTT.